This T cell receptor beta chain is from a study of early T cells in non-severe SARS-CoV-2 infection. The length of the CDR3 is 18 residues. The germline CDR1 and CDR2 sequences are LGHDT and YNNKEL (reference sequence). V was trimmed by 4 bases and J by 0 bases, leaving 18 bases between them. TCRdb reanalysed the 5' RACE reads using MiXCR and keeps one entry per CDR3 protein. The sample records about 83,000 distinct CDR3 sequences, roughly a tenth being singletons. The chain couples TRBV3-1 to TRBJ1-4; D is perhaps TRBD1 (5 bases). The material sequenced was whole blood, taken at baseline. The clonotype originates from an adult who was a healthcare worker with PCR-confirmed SARS-CoV-2 infection or an uninfected control (not recorded which). CDR3 DNA sequence: TGTGCCAGCAGCCCCCCTAAGGAGGTAGGGGCAACTAATGAAAAACTGTTTTTT. As protein: CASSPPKEVGATNEKLFF.